These T cell receptor beta chains were read from a single sample in a study of early T cells in non-severe SARS-CoV-2 infection. TCRdb reanalysed the 5' RACE reads using MiXCR and keeps one entry per CDR3 protein. The sample holds about 58,000 distinct CDR3 sequences; under 15% are singletons and the top ten take over 3%. The source material was whole blood. The receptors originated from an adult who was a healthcare worker with PCR-confirmed SARS-CoV-2 infection or an uninfected control (not recorded which). Both conserved end residues are part of each CDR3. The D gene is left open where the match is weak. Expanded clones get a size class; other rows say once, few or many, or leave the size out.

CDR3 length	clone size	V gene	J gene	D gene	CDR3 DNA	CDR3 protein
16	many	TRBV2	TRBJ2-2	-	TGTGCCAGCAGTCTACAGGGCCAGCACAACACCGGGGAGCTGTTTTTT	CASSLQGQHNTGELFF
14	many	TRBV5-1	TRBJ1-4	-	TGCGCCAGCCGCCTAGAGGCAACTAATGAAAAACTGTTTTTT	CASRLEATNEKLFF
13	many	TRBV7-9	TRBJ2-7	-	TGTGCCAGCAGCTTGGGTCTCGGGAACGAGCAGTACTTC	CASSLGLGNEQYF
12	few	TRBV12-3/TRBV12-4	TRBJ1-2	TRBD1	TGTGCCAGCAGCCCAGGGGGATATGGCTACACCTTC	CASSPGGYGYTF
13	-	TRBV29-1	TRBJ2-5	-	TGCAGCGTTGAACCTAACGGCATCGAGACCCAGTACTTC	CSVEPNGIETQYF
14	few	TRBV7-8	TRBJ2-7	-	TGTGCCAGCAGCCAAGGACCAGGATACTACGAGCAGTACTTC	CASSQGPGYYEQYF
15	many	TRBV6-2/TRBV6-3	TRBJ2-2	-	TGTGCCAGCAGCCAGGACCCTCGAGGGACCGGGGAGCTGTTTTTT	CASSQDPRGTGELFF
12	many	TRBV3-1	TRBJ2-7	-	TGTGCCAGCAGCCAAGTACGTACTGCGCAGTACTTC	CASSQVRTAQYF
15	-	TRBV12-3/TRBV12-4	TRBJ2-6	-	TGTGCCAGCACCCCCTCCCTATCTGGGGCCAACGTCCTGACTTTC	CASTPSLSGANVLTF
13	few	TRBV25-1	TRBJ2-1	-	TGTGCCAGCTCGAATCGGAACTACAATGAGCAGTTCTTC	CASSNRNYNEQFF
17	many	TRBV20-1	TRBJ1-5	TRBD1	TGCAGTGCTAGGGTCAGGCAGGGGGCTTTTAGCAATCAGCCCCAGCATTTT	CSARVRQGAFSNQPQHF
12	many	TRBV29-1	TRBJ2-7	-	TGCAGCGTTGTCCCCGGTTCCTACGAGCAGTACTTC	CSVVPGSYEQYF
14	few	TRBV7-9	TRBJ2-5	-	TGTGCCAGCAGCTACCGGGCCCCTGAGGAGACCCAGTACTTC	CASSYRAPEETQYF
12	few	TRBV7-6	TRBJ1-2	-	TGTGCCAGCAGCGACGGTACCCAGGGCTACACCTTC	CASSDGTQGYTF
15	-	TRBV28	TRBJ1-5	-	TGTGCCAGCAGTCCCGGAGTCGTTCGCAATCAGCCCCAGCATTTT	CASSPGVVRNQPQHF
14	-	TRBV4-2	TRBJ2-5	-	TGTGCCAGCAGCCAGCAGGGTTTCCAAGAGACCCAGTACTTC	CASSQQGFQETQYF
17	-	TRBV27	TRBJ2-5	TRBD2	TGTGCCAGCAGTCAGACTCCGGGACTAGTGGGCGGGGAGACCCAGTACTTC	CASSQTPGLVGGETQYF
15	many	TRBV24-1	TRBJ2-7	TRBD1	TGTGCCACCAGTGACGGCACCCGGGACAGCAACGAGCAGTACTTC	CATSDGTRDSNEQYF
17	many	TRBV20-1	TRBJ2-3	TRBD2	TGCAGTGCTCTACCCGGACTAGCGGGAGGTACCTCAGATACGCAGTATTTT	CSALPGLAGGTSDTQYF
12	-	TRBV6-1	TRBJ1-3	-	TGTGCCAGCAGTGAAGAGGGAAACACCATATATTTT	CASSEEGNTIYF
15	many	TRBV28	TRBJ1-1	TRBD1	TGTGCCAGCAGCCAATGGACAGGGGGTAACACTGAAGCTTTCTTT	CASSQWTGGNTEAFF
16	few	TRBV19	TRBJ2-7	-	TGTGCCAGTAGTATAGCCCTGGGGCTGCACCACTACGAGCAGTACTTC	CASSIALGLHHYEQYF
14	many	TRBV28	TRBJ2-5	-	TGTGCCAGCAGTTCCTCCGGGGCGTTGCAGACCCAGTACTTC	CASSSSGALQTQYF
14	-	TRBV10-2	TRBJ1-1	-	TGCGCCAGCAGTGAAGGCCCCCGGTACACTGAAGCTTTCTTT	CASSEGPRYTEAFF
15	-	TRBV12-3/TRBV12-4	TRBJ2-7	-	TGTGCCAGCAGTTTAGACAGAGGCCTCTCCTACGAGCAGTACTTC	CASSLDRGLSYEQYF
11	few	TRBV29-1	TRBJ2-7	-	TGCAGCGTTGGGTACACCAACGAGCAGTACTTC	CSVGYTNEQYF
16	-	TRBV3-1	TRBJ2-1	-	TGTGCCAGCAGCCCCCAGACAGGCGAGGTTTGGGATGAGCAGTTCTTC	CASSPQTGEVWDEQFF
15	once	TRBV24-1	TRBJ2-1	TRBD2	TGTGCCACCAGTGCTGAAACTAGCGGGCGAAATGAGCAGTTCTTC	CATSAETSGRNEQFF
17	once	TRBV5-1	TRBJ2-7	TRBD1	TGCGCCAGCAGCCAGGACAGGGCTCACCCCAACTCCTACGAGCAGTACTTC	CASSQDRAHPNSYEQYF
12	-	TRBV6-6	TRBJ2-3	-	TGTGCCAGCAGTCCGACGGGAGATACGCAGTATTTT	CASSPTGDTQYF
17	few	TRBV29-1	TRBJ2-1	-	TGCAGCGTTGAGTTTACTAGTGGGGAGGCCCCAACGAATGAGCAGTTCTTC	CSVEFTSGEAPTNEQFF
13	-	TRBV5-1	TRBJ2-1	-	TGCGCCAGCAGCTTGGGGCAGGACAATGAGCAGTTCTTC	CASSLGQDNEQFF
16	few	TRBV20-1	TRBJ2-3	TRBD2	TGCAGTGCTAGAGTGATGGCTAGCGGGACCACAGATACGCAGTATTTT	CSARVMASGTTDTQYF
17	many	TRBV20-1	TRBJ2-1	-	TGCAGTGCTAGAGATCTAGAGACAGTTAGCTCCTACAATGAGCAGTTCTTC	CSARDLETVSSYNEQFF
17	many	TRBV20-1	TRBJ2-7	-	TGCAGTGCTAGAGATCGCGGCGCCAGACGAGCTTTCTACGAGCAGTACTTC	CSARDRGARRAFYEQYF
20	many	TRBV9	TRBJ2-1	-	TGTGCCAGCAGCCCCCGGGGGGGAATCAGGGGGCGAGGATATTACAATGAGCAGTTCTTC	CASSPRGGIRGRGYYNEQFF